A selection of T cell receptor beta chains follows, all from one sample in a study of blood T cell repertoires in COVID-19. Measured with immunoSEQ multiplex PCR; TCRdb has only the in-frame clones, and not every one. The sample includes hundreds of thousands of clones, roughly 89% seen only once; the top ten take roughly 8%. Specimen: peripheral blood. All receptors derive from a woman in her forties or fifties with COVID-19, enrolled during active disease. Each CDR3 is given with its conserved first and last residue. D genes are given only for firm matches.

V gene: TRBV24-1; D gene: TRBD1; J gene: TRBJ1-2; CDR3 protein: CATSDQGQWRGYTF; CDR3 DNA: TGTGCCACCAGTGATCAGGGACAGTGGAGAGGCTACACCTTC
V gene: TRBV19; D gene: TRBD1; J gene: TRBJ2-5; CDR3 protein: CASSTPQGALETQYF; CDR3 DNA: TGTGCCAGTAGTACCCCACAGGGGGCCCTGGAGACCCAGTACTTC
V gene: TRBV19; D gene: TRBD1; J gene: TRBJ1-5; CDR3 protein: CASRLSPSQGFGQPQHF; CDR3 DNA: TGTGCCAGTAGACTATCGCCTTCACAGGGGTTCGGACAGCCCCAGCATTTT
V gene: TRBV6-4; D gene: -; J gene: TRBJ1-6; CDR3 protein: CASSATGQGRNSPLHF; CDR3 DNA: TGTGCCAGCAGCGCTACGGGCCAGGGTCGTAATTCACCCCTCCACTTT
V gene: TRBV29-1; D gene: -; J gene: TRBJ1-1; CDR3 protein: CSVVQLNTEAFF; CDR3 DNA: TGCAGCGTAGTACAGTTGAACACTGAAGCTTTCTTT
V gene: TRBV6-2/TRBV6-3; D gene: -; J gene: TRBJ2-7; CDR3 protein: CASSPYRAHEQYF; CDR3 DNA: TGTGCCAGCAGCCCCTACAGGGCCCACGAGCAGTACTTC
V gene: TRBV27; D gene: -; J gene: TRBJ1-1; CDR3 protein: CASSPRGNTEAFF; CDR3 DNA: TGTGCCAGCAGTCCCCGGGGGAACACTGAAGCTTTCTTT
V gene: TRBV27; D gene: TRBD2; J gene: TRBJ2-1; CDR3 protein: CASIQSGGNEQFF; CDR3 DNA: TGTGCCAGCATCCAAAGCGGGGGTAATGAGCAGTTCTTC
V gene: TRBV28; D gene: -; J gene: TRBJ1-1; CDR3 protein: CASSLRTIEAFF; CDR3 DNA: TGTGCCAGCAGTTTAAGGACTATTGAAGCTTTCTTT
V gene: TRBV19; D gene: -; J gene: TRBJ1-3; CDR3 protein: CASSLPGLLNTIYF; CDR3 DNA: TGTGCCAGTAGTCTCCCGGGACTTTTAAACACCATATATTTT
V gene: TRBV30; D gene: -; J gene: TRBJ2-1; CDR3 protein: CAWSVQTQEQFF; CDR3 DNA: TGTGCCTGGAGTGTACAGACCCAGGAGCAGTTCTTC
V gene: TRBV6-5; D gene: TRBD1; J gene: TRBJ2-7; CDR3 protein: CATQGEAYEQYF; CDR3 DNA: TGTGCCACACAGGGGGAAGCCTACGAGCAGTACTTC
V gene: TRBV4-1; D gene: -; J gene: TRBJ2-1; CDR3 protein: CASSPHSYNEQFF; CDR3 DNA: TGCGCCAGCAGCCCCCACAGCTACAATGAGCAGTTCTTC